Presented here are 13 T cell receptor beta chains from one specimen sequenced in a study of blood T cell repertoires in COVID-19. Only in-frame clones appear in the TCRdb table, and some are missing; sequencing was by immunoSEQ multiplex PCR. Of hundreds of thousands of clones in the sample, about 89% were seen once. Sequencing input: peripheral blood. These receptors all come from a woman aged 25 to 39 with acute or convalescent COVID-19.

The rearrangement links TRBV28 to TRBJ2-4; 7 bases are a match to TRBD1. Trimming took 5 bases from V and 0 from J; bases not matched to a gene: 7. Germline V gene lookup returns CDR1 MDHEN and CDR2 SYDVKM. The CDR3 consists of 16 residues. The CDR3 loop reads CASSLTGPLAKNIQYF. CDR3 DNA: TGTGCCAGCAGTCTGACAGGGCCTCTAGCCAAAAACATTCAGTACTTC. The full variable domain, its missing parts supplied by reference TRBV28 and TRBJ2-4, is DVKVTQSSRYLVKRTGEKVFLECVQDMDHENMFWYRQDPGLGLRLIYFSYDVKMKEKGDIPEGYSVSREKKERFSLILESASTNQTSMYLCASSLTGPLAKNIQYFGAGTRLSVL.

V usage is TRBV29-1 and J usage is TRBJ1-4, with D perhaps TRBD1 (6 bases). The CDR3 length is 13 residues. Per germline, CDR1 SQVTM and CDR2 ANQGSEA. With 7 bases removed from V and 7 bases from J, the gap between germline ends came to 16 bases. CDR3 in amino acids: CSGQGQTGEKLFF. The CDR3 nucleotides read TGCAGCGGCCAGGGTCAGACAGGTGAAAAACTGTTTTTT.

This chain joins TRBV30 and TRBJ1-1; no clear D. With 5 bases removed from V and 4 bases from J, the gap between germline ends came to 20 bases. The V gene's germline CDR1 is GTSNPN and CDR2 SVGIG (reference sequence). CDR3 length: 15 amino acids. This CDR3 reads CAWVPQQELSTEAFF. The CDR3 DNA reads TGTGCCTGGGTCCCCCAGCAGGAACTGAGCACTGAAGCTTTCTTT.

This chain links TRBV27 with TRBJ2-1; 9 nucleotides line up with TRBD2. V lost 2 bases to trimming and J lost 4 bases; unmatched junction nucleotides: 3. Germline CDR1 reads MNHEY; CDR2 reads SMNVEV (reference sequence). The CDR3 has 15 residues. CDR3 sequence: CASSLERGDYNEQFF. The CDR3 DNA follows: TGTGCCAGCAGTTTAGAGCGGGGGGATTACAATGAGCAGTTCTTC.

The chain carries TRBV20-1 and TRBJ2-7, with D perhaps matching TRBD2 (5 bases). The CDR3 consists of 17 residues. The V and J ends lost 3 bases and 0 bases respectively, with 21 bases between them. Germline CDR1 and CDR2: DFQATT and SNEGSKA (reference sequence). This chain's CDR3 is CSASVATGSAGSYEQYF. The DNA for the CDR3 is TGCAGTGCTAGTGTGGCGACGGGGTCAGCCGGCTCCTACGAGCAGTACTTC.

The V and J genes are TRBV2 and TRBJ2-3, with 10 bases fitting TRBD1. V dropped 6 bases and J dropped 6; count of bases not matched to a gene: 9. CDR1 is SNHLY, CDR2 FYNNEI, per germline. This CDR3 comprises 15 residues. The CDR3 loop reads CASRYPGQGIDTQYF. CDR3 DNA sequence: TGTGCCAGCAGATACCCGGGACAGGGGATTGATACGCAGTATTTT.

The chain links TRBV24-1 to TRBJ2-2; 8 bases line up with TRBD2. J was trimmed by 7 bases and V by 3 bases; bases with no gene match: 6. CDR1 KGHDR and CDR2 SFDVKD come from the germline V gene. This CDR3 has 15 residues. The DNA of the CDR3 is TGTGCCACCAGTGATAGGACTAGCAACGTCGGGGAGCTGTTTTTT. This translates into CATSDRTSNVGELFF.

This sequence joins TRBV6-2 or TRBV6-3 and TRBJ1-5, with no clear D. Germline V gene data show CDR1 as MNHEY and CDR2 as SVGEGT. V was cut by 5 bases and J by 2 bases, with 10 bases left in between. This CDR3 has 14 amino acids. CDR3 DNA sequence: TGTGCCAGCAGTCCGAATAGAGGCAATCAGCCCCAGCATTTT. This translates into CASSPNRGNQPQHF.

Comment on this clone: Other DNA sequences of this sample code for an identical CDR3. The chain recombines TRBV2 with TRBJ2-7, with TRBD2 matching over 7 bases. CDR1 is SNHLY and CDR2 is FYNNEI in the germline V gene. There are 11 residues in the CDR3. With 8 bases clipped from V and 3 bases from J, the junction kept 1 base outside the gene matches. CDR3 coding DNA: TGTGCCAGCCGCGGGGGCTACGAGCAGTACTTC. It yields the protein CASRGGYEQYF.

The CDR3 loop is CATSRDYRDFGYTF. CDR3 nucleotides: TGTGCCACCAGCAGAGATTATCGAGATTTTGGCTACACCTTC. V is TRBV15 and J is TRBJ1-2; D is undetermined. Germline V gene sequence: CDR1 LNHNV, CDR2 YYDKDF (reference sequence). CDR3 length: 14 amino acids. V lost 0 bases, J lost 7 bases, and 12 bases lay in between.

This chain links TRBV6-5 with TRBJ1-5; possible D gene TRBD1, 6 bases. The CDR3 sequence is 16 residues long. Germline CDR1 is MNHEY and CDR2 is SVGAGI. V was clipped by 4 bases and J by 2 bases, with 15 bases between them. As DNA, the CDR3 is TGTGCCAGCAGTTTGGGGGGGCTTTCGGGCAATCAGCCCCAGCATTTT. This encodes CASSLGGLSGNQPQHF.

This clone has only a few counts. The chain carries TRBV12-5 and TRBJ1-2; D possibly corresponds to TRBD1 (6 bases). This CDR3 region has 16 residues. Between the trimmed V and J ends, which lost 0 bases and 2 bases, there was a span of 13 bases. Germline V gene data show CDR1 as LGHNT and CDR2 as FRNRAP. Here the CDR3 reads CASGLVVTGLNYGYTF. CDR3 in DNA: TGTGCTAGTGGTTTGGTCGTAACAGGGCTGAACTATGGCTACACCTTC.

The DNA of the CDR3 is TGCGCCAGCAGCTGGGACAGCCGATTATCCACAGATACGCAGTATTTT. The encoded protein is CASSWDSRLSTDTQYF. This chain connects TRBV5-1 to TRBJ2-3; TRBD1 aligns across 7 bases. After removal of 3 bases from V and 2 bases from J, the junction contained 9 bases not matched to a gene. Germline-derived CDR1 and CDR2 are SGHRS and YFSETQ. CDR3 length: 16 amino acids.